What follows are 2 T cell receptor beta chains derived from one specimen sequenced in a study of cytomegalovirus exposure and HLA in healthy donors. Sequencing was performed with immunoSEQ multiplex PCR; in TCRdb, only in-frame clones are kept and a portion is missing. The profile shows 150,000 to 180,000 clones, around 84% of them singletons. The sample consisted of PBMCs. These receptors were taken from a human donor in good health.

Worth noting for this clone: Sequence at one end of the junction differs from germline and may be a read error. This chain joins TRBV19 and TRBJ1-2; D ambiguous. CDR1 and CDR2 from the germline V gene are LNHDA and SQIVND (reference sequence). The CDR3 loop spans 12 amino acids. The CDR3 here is CASRIGLDGYTF. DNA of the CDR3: TGTGCCAGTAGAATAGGACTGGATGGCTACACCTTC.

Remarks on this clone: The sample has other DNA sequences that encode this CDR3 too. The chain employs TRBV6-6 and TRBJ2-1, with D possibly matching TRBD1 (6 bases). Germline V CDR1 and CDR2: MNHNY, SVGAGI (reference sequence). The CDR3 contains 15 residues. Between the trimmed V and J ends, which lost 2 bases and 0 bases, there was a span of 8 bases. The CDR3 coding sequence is TGTGCCAGCAGTTACGGGGGCAGCTCCTACAATGAGCAGTTCTTC. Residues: CASSYGGSSYNEQFF.